Below, 10 T cell receptor beta chains from the same sample are listed, as sequenced in a study of blood T cell repertoires in COVID-19. Sequencing was performed with immunoSEQ multiplex PCR; in TCRdb, only in-frame clones are kept and a portion is missing. Of about 150,000 clones in the sample, 70% to 90% were seen once. Sequencing used peripheral blood. All receptors derive from an older woman with COVID-19, enrolled during active disease.

This chain connects TRBV2 to TRBJ2-2, with 7 positions matching TRBD1. Trimming removed 7 bases from V and 5 bases from J; junction bases left unmatched: 4. This CDR3 has 13 residues. Germline V gene lookup returns CDR1 SNHLY and CDR2 FYNNEI. CDR3 region: CASKKQGTGELFF. CDR3 DNA sequence: TGTGCCAGCAAAAAACAGGGGACCGGGGAGCTGTTTTTT.

This clone was found a few times. The chain joins TRBV5-1 to TRBJ1-5; D not certain. In germline, CDR1 is SGHRS, CDR2 YFSETQ. V was shortened by 2 bases and J by 3 bases, with 6 bases between the two germline ends. CDR3 length: 13 amino acids. DNA for the CDR3: TGCGCCAGCAGCTTTACATACAATCAGCCCCAGCATTTT. This sequence encodes CASSFTYNQPQHF.

The chain couples TRBV6-4 to TRBJ1-1; D is perhaps TRBD1 (6 bases). CDR3 size: 19 residues. V was trimmed by 0 bases and J by 1 base, leaving 21 bases between them. The germline V gene encodes CDR1 MRHNA and CDR2 SNTAGT. CDR3 sequence reads: CASSDSYRAGVRGNTEAFF. The CDR3 nucleotides read TGTGCCAGCAGTGACTCGTATCGGGCAGGGGTAAGAGGGAACACTGAAGCTTTCTTT.

V and J are TRBV3-1 (or the pseudogene TRBV3-2) and TRBJ2-7; D uncertain. The CDR3 contains 14 residues. In germline, CDR1 is LGHDT, CDR2 YNNKEL (reference sequence). Trimming cost V 8 bases and J 0 bases, with 14 bases left between them. CDR3 in amino acids: CASSKQASSYEQYF. CDR3 nucleotide sequence: TGTGCCAGCTCGAAGCAGGCGAGCTCCTACGAGCAGTACTTC.

This CDR3 reads CASSHLSRRIRVGQETQYF. The DNA for the CDR3 is TGCGCCAGCAGCCATTTAAGTCGTCGTATTCGGGTCGGCCAAGAGACCCAGTACTTC. This chain connects TRBV4-1 to TRBJ2-5; D uncertain. CDR1 is MGHRA, CDR2 YSYEKL, per germline. V gave up 3 bases and J gave up 1 base, with 24 bases separating them. The CDR3 contains 19 residues.

The chain has TRBV24-1 and TRBJ2-1, with TRBD2 matching over 8 bases. This CDR3 region has 16 residues. The ends lost 3 bases at V and 3 bases at J; junction bases unmatched: 6. CDR1 is KGHDR, CDR2 SFDVKD, per germline. The CDR3 DNA follows: TGTGCCACCAGTGATCCTACTAGCGGTTTCTACAATGAGCAGTTCTTC. It translates to CATSDPTSGFYNEQFF.

The chain is built from TRBV18 and TRBJ1-1; 7 bases are a match to TRBD1. CDR1 is KGHSH and CDR2 is LQKENI in the germline V gene. V lost 1 base, J lost 1 base, and 9 bases stayed unmatched. The CDR3 runs to 17 residues. CDR3 amino acids: CASSPLEFQGGNTEAFF. In DNA form, the CDR3 reads TGTGCCAGCTCACCACTCGAGTTCCAGGGGGGGAACACTGAAGCTTTCTTT.

The chain carries TRBV21-1 and TRBJ2-7; TRBD2 is the table's D call and was not checked against the DNA. TRBV21-1 is listed as a pseudogene. This CDR3 comprises 17 residues. The CDR3 DNA follows: TGTGCCAGCAACGCGGGGCCTACTACCCCCTACGAAACCGAGCAGTACTTC. This gives the protein CASNAGPTTPYETEQYF.

The chain joins TRBV14 to TRBJ1-5; TRBD1 agrees at 7 bases. CDR1 SGHDN and CDR2 FVKESK come from the germline V gene. The CDR3 length is 15 residues. J was trimmed by 5 bases and V by 1 base; bases with no gene match: 5. In DNA, the CDR3 is TGTGCCAGCAGCCAAGTAGAGGGGGCTGATCAGCCCCAGCATTTT. It is translated as CASSQVEGADQPQHF.

V and J are TRBV19 and TRBJ2-5; D perhaps matches TRBD1 (5 bases). The V and J ends lost 5 bases and 1 base respectively, with 14 bases between them. This CDR3 has 15 residues. Germline loops: CDR1 LNHDA, CDR2 SQIVND (reference sequence). The chain's CDR3 is CASSPAQGPQETQYF. The DNA of the CDR3 is TGTGCCAGTAGTCCCGCCCAGGGCCCCCAAGAGACCCAGTACTTC.